A selection of T cell receptor beta chains follows, all from one sample in a study of technical replicates of blood from several donors. Clones were sequenced by immunoSEQ multiplex PCR, and TCRdb holds only the in-frame ones, with some missing. The sample shows around 97,000 clones, about 95% of them seen only once. Sequenced input: T cells isolated from PBMCs. The receptors were sampled from a human donor in good health. Both conserved end residues are part of each CDR3. D genes are given only for firm matches. Only part of the rows carry a size: once, few, many, or a class if the clone is expanded.

d_call: .; clone_size: .; cdr3_length: 15; j_call: TRBJ1-2; v_call: TRBV2; cdr3_aa: CASSLDRTEYYGYTF; cdr3_nt: TGTGCCAGCAGTCTCGATAGGACAGAATACTATGGCTACACCTTC
d_call: .; clone_size: .; cdr3_length: 11; j_call: TRBJ2-1; v_call: TRBV20-1; cdr3_aa: CSGSVYNEQFF; cdr3_nt: TGCAGCGGTAGCGTTTACAATGAGCAGTTCTTC
d_call: TRBD2; clone_size: .; cdr3_length: 18; j_call: TRBJ2-1; v_call: TRBV27; cdr3_aa: CASSLSWTSEGSYNEQFF; cdr3_nt: TGTGCCAGCAGTTTAAGCTGGACTAGCGAGGGCTCCTACAATGAGCAGTTCTTC
d_call: .; clone_size: .; cdr3_length: 17; j_call: TRBJ1-5; v_call: TRBV4-3; cdr3_aa: CASSQIYGDSLNQPQHF; cdr3_nt: TGCGCCAGCAGCCAGATCTACGGAGACTCCCTCAATCAGCCCCAGCATTTT
d_call: .; clone_size: .; cdr3_length: 15; j_call: TRBJ1-1; v_call: TRBV11-1; cdr3_aa: CASSLAQKPNTEAFF; cdr3_nt: TGTGCCAGCAGCTTAGCACAGAAACCGAACACTGAAGCTTTCTTT
d_call: .; clone_size: once; cdr3_length: 15; j_call: TRBJ1-3; v_call: TRBV12-2; cdr3_aa: CASRLGARAGNTIYF; cdr3_nt: TGTGCAAGTCGCTTAGGGGCTCGTGCAGGAAACACCATATATTTT
d_call: .; clone_size: .; cdr3_length: 10; j_call: TRBJ2-1; v_call: TRBV20-1; cdr3_aa: CSATILAPVF; cdr3_nt: TGCAGTGCAACCATACTAGCTCCGGTCTTC
d_call: .; clone_size: .; cdr3_length: 17; j_call: TRBJ2-7; v_call: TRBV7-6; cdr3_aa: CASSPKVGESGFHEQYF; cdr3_nt: TGTGCCAGCAGCCCCAAAGTCGGTGAGTCAGGCTTCCACGAGCAGTACTTC
d_call: .; clone_size: .; cdr3_length: 15; j_call: TRBJ2-7; v_call: TRBV11-2; cdr3_aa: CASSLDPRGVYEQYF; cdr3_nt: TGTGCCAGCAGCTTAGATCCCAGGGGAGTCTACGAGCAGTACTTC
d_call: .; clone_size: .; cdr3_length: 14; j_call: TRBJ1-2; v_call: TRBV7-2; cdr3_aa: CASSSQGPGYGYTF; cdr3_nt: TGTGCCAGCAGCTCTCAGGGGCCAGGCTATGGCTACACCTTC
d_call: TRBD1; clone_size: .; cdr3_length: 16; j_call: TRBJ1-1; v_call: TRBV28; cdr3_aa: CASRLGTGVRNTEAFF; cdr3_nt: TGTGCCAGCAGATTGGGGACAGGGGTCAGGAACACTGAAGCTTTCTTT
d_call: .; clone_size: .; cdr3_length: 14; j_call: TRBJ1-3; v_call: TRBV9; cdr3_aa: CASSVDRRGNTIYF; cdr3_nt: TGTGCCAGCAGCGTAGACAGGCGTGGAAACACCATATATTTT
d_call: .; clone_size: .; cdr3_length: 12; j_call: TRBJ1-2; v_call: TRBV6-1; cdr3_aa: CASRGQIYGYTF; cdr3_nt: TGTGCCAGCAGAGGACAGATCTATGGCTACACCTTC
d_call: .; clone_size: .; cdr3_length: 16; j_call: TRBJ2-7; v_call: TRBV9; cdr3_aa: CASSVGVRTDLYEQYF; cdr3_nt: TGTGCCAGCAGCGTAGGAGTGAGGACAGACTTGTACGAGCAGTACTTC
d_call: .; clone_size: .; cdr3_length: 19; j_call: TRBJ1-4; v_call: TRBV6-1; cdr3_aa: CASSEWGRTSFATNEKLFF; cdr3_nt: TGTGCCAGCAGTGAATGGGGGCGGACTTCTTTTGCAACTAATGAAAAACTGTTTTTT
d_call: TRBD2; clone_size: .; cdr3_length: 16; j_call: TRBJ2-1; v_call: TRBV18; cdr3_aa: CASSQPGLARYNEQFF; cdr3_nt: TGTGCCAGCTCCCAGCCGGGACTAGCGAGATACAATGAGCAGTTCTTC
d_call: .; clone_size: .; cdr3_length: 15; j_call: TRBJ2-7; v_call: TRBV28; cdr3_aa: CASRSDSPVSYEQYF; cdr3_nt: TGTGCCAGCAGGTCGGACAGCCCAGTATCCTACGAGCAGTACTTC
d_call: .; clone_size: .; cdr3_length: 13; j_call: TRBJ1-4; v_call: TRBV30; cdr3_aa: CAWSDGRREKLFF; cdr3_nt: TGTGCCTGGAGTGATGGCAGGCGTGAAAAACTGTTTTTT
d_call: .; clone_size: .; cdr3_length: 15; j_call: TRBJ1-2; v_call: TRBV19; cdr3_aa: CASSIVGQGLVGYTF; cdr3_nt: TGTGCCAGTAGTATCGTGGGGCAGGGGTTGGTTGGCTACACCTTC
d_call: .; clone_size: .; cdr3_length: 15; j_call: TRBJ2-3; v_call: TRBV5-4; cdr3_aa: CASRTEVGSVDTQYF; cdr3_nt: TGTGCCAGCAGAACCGAGGTGGGTTCGGTAGATACGCAGTATTTT
d_call: TRBD1; clone_size: .; cdr3_length: 15; j_call: TRBJ1-4; v_call: TRBV9; cdr3_aa: CASSVAAGQLEKLFF; cdr3_nt: TGTGCCAGCAGCGTAGCCGCGGGACAGCTTGAAAAACTGTTTTTT
d_call: TRBD1; clone_size: .; cdr3_length: 13; j_call: TRBJ2-7; v_call: TRBV27; cdr3_aa: CASRGQGPYEQYF; cdr3_nt: TGTGCCAGCCGTGGACAGGGACCTTACGAGCAGTACTTC
d_call: TRBD2; clone_size: once; cdr3_length: 14; j_call: TRBJ2-1; v_call: TRBV29-1; cdr3_aa: CSVDRLAGRNEQFF; cdr3_nt: TGCAGCGTTGACCGGCTAGCGGGACGCAATGAGCAGTTCTTC
d_call: .; clone_size: .; cdr3_length: 15; j_call: TRBJ1-1; v_call: TRBV6-5; cdr3_aa: CASSLGGPLNTEAFF; cdr3_nt: TGTGCCAGCAGCTTAGGGGGACCCTTGAACACTGAAGCTTTCTTT
d_call: TRBD2; clone_size: .; cdr3_length: 12; j_call: TRBJ2-1; v_call: TRBV5-1; cdr3_aa: CASSVTSGEQFF; cdr3_nt: TGCGCCAGCAGCGTTACTAGCGGTGAGCAGTTCTTC
d_call: .; clone_size: .; cdr3_length: 13; j_call: TRBJ1-1; v_call: TRBV10-3; cdr3_aa: CAISEAVLTEAFF; cdr3_nt: TGTGCCATCAGTGAAGCCGTCCTCACTGAAGCTTTCTTT
d_call: .; clone_size: .; cdr3_length: 13; j_call: TRBJ2-7; v_call: TRBV6-5; cdr3_aa: CASRGAGGYEQYF; cdr3_nt: TGTGCCTCCAGGGGTGCAGGTGGCTACGAGCAGTACTTC
d_call: TRBD2; clone_size: .; cdr3_length: 17; j_call: TRBJ2-7; v_call: TRBV4-2; cdr3_aa: CASSQELGGLAEYEQYF; cdr3_nt: TGTGCCAGCAGCCAAGAATTAGGTGGACTAGCGGAGTACGAGCAGTACTTC
d_call: TRBD2; clone_size: .; cdr3_length: 14; j_call: TRBJ2-3; v_call: TRBV9; cdr3_aa: CASSALAGTDTQYF; cdr3_nt: TGTGCCAGCAGCGCACTAGCGGGCACAGATACGCAGTATTTT
d_call: .; clone_size: .; cdr3_length: 14; j_call: TRBJ2-1; v_call: TRBV7-2; cdr3_aa: CASSLALASNEQFF; cdr3_nt: TGTGCCAGCAGCTTAGCGCTGGCTAGCAATGAGCAGTTCTTC